Listed below are T cell receptor beta chains from one sample, sequenced in a study of patients and donors after allogeneic stem cell transplantation. Each CDR3 protein gets one entry after TCRdb re-called the RT-PCR reads with MiXCR. The profile shows about a million distinct CDR3 sequences, 18% of them singletons. The sequencing sample was made of blood, either unsorted or a sorted T cell fraction (not recorded which). The receptor source for this set is a human donor who was either an allogeneic HSCT recipient or a stem cell or donor lymphocyte infusion donor (not recorded which). It is not recorded whose cells these are; they may come from a transplant donor. Each CDR3 is given with its conserved first and last residue. D genes are given only for firm matches. A clone size is listed for some rows: how often the clone was seen (once, few, many), or a class if it is expanded.

abundance: -
j_gene: TRBJ2-1
d_gene: -
v_gene: TRBV7-2
CDR3aa: CASSPRLVSEQFF
CDR3nt: TGTGCCAGCAGCCCTAGACTAGTTAGTGAGCAGTTCTTC

abundance: many
j_gene: TRBJ1-2
d_gene: -
v_gene: TRBV5-1
CDR3aa: CASSSSGDYGYTF
CDR3nt: TGCGCCAGCAGCTCCTCAGGGGACTATGGCTACACCTTC

abundance: few
j_gene: TRBJ1-2
d_gene: -
v_gene: TRBV3-1
CDR3aa: CASSQGYRSSYGYTF
CDR3nt: TGTGCCAGCAGCCAAGGGTACAGATCCTCCTATGGCTACACCTTC

abundance: -
j_gene: TRBJ2-1
d_gene: TRBD2
v_gene: TRBV27
CDR3aa: CASSKDMEGGPYNEQFF
CDR3nt: TGTGCCAGCAGTAAAGACATGGAGGGAGGGCCATACAATGAGCAGTTCTTC

abundance: -
j_gene: TRBJ1-1
d_gene: -
v_gene: TRBV30
CDR3aa: CAWRNAAKNTEAFF
CDR3nt: TGTGCCTGGAGGAATGCAGCAAAGAACACTGAAGCTTTCTTT

abundance: -
j_gene: TRBJ2-5
d_gene: -
v_gene: TRBV4-2
CDR3aa: CASSFGGRGETQYF
CDR3nt: TGTGCCAGCAGCTTTGGAGGGCGGGGTGAGACCCAGTACTTC

abundance: -
j_gene: TRBJ2-1
d_gene: TRBD1
v_gene: TRBV24-1
CDR3aa: CATSDWGTGGARQKEQFF
CDR3nt: TGTGCCACCAGTGATTGGGGGACAGGGGGCGCAAGGCAAAAGGAGCAGTTCTTC

abundance: few
j_gene: TRBJ2-7
d_gene: -
v_gene: TRBV5-1
CDR3aa: CASSRDSSESYEQYF
CDR3nt: TGCGCCAGCAGCCGGGATTCTAGCGAATCCTACGAGCAGTACTTC

abundance: few
j_gene: TRBJ1-2
d_gene: TRBD1
v_gene: TRBV12-3/TRBV12-4
CDR3aa: CASSFLTGSHGYTF
CDR3nt: TGTGCCAGCAGTTTCCTGACAGGGTCCCATGGCTACACCTTC

abundance: -
j_gene: TRBJ1-3
d_gene: -
v_gene: TRBV12-3/TRBV12-4
CDR3aa: CASSPIGVSGNTIYF
CDR3nt: TGTGCCAGCAGTCCCATCGGGGTCTCGGGAAACACCATATATTTT

abundance: -
j_gene: TRBJ2-4
d_gene: -
v_gene: TRBV11-2
CDR3aa: CASSANPYQNIQYF
CDR3nt: TGTGCCAGCAGCGCCAACCCCTACCAAAACATTCAGTACTTC

abundance: -
j_gene: TRBJ2-3
d_gene: -
v_gene: TRBV6-1
CDR3aa: CASSHAPISPYSTDTQYF
CDR3nt: TGTGCCAGCAGCCATGCCCCAATCTCACCTTATAGCACAGATACGCAGTATTTT

abundance: -
j_gene: TRBJ2-7
d_gene: -
v_gene: TRBV20-1
CDR3aa: CSYPGAGHEQYF
CDR3nt: TGCAGTTACCCGGGGGCCGGCCACGAGCAGTACTTC